The subject of this entry is one T cell receptor beta chain. Repertoires were generated with immunoSEQ multiplex PCR, while TCRdb's copy carries only in-frame clones and drops some. The repertoire has about 2.4 million clones, over 85% of them found once; the top ten carry 0.36%. The record originates from a study of shared clonotypes between healthy human individuals. The V gene end was trimmed by 4 bases and the J gene end by 6 bases; junction bases not matched to a gene: 5. Germline V gene sequence: CDR1 SGHRS, CDR2 YFSETQ. The CDR3 covers 14 residues. V usage is TRBV5-1 and J usage is TRBJ2-2, with 8 positions matching TRBD1. The sequence was obtained from a man between 18 and 35 years old in good health. Some clones in this sample may be carry-over from other donors' samples. Specimen: naive CD4+ T cells from PBMCs. Subset of the sample: CD45RA+ positively selected. The CDR3 sequence: CASSLETGAGELFF. DNA for the CDR3: TGCGCCAGCAGCCTCGAGACAGGGGCCGGGGAGCTGTTTTTT.